A selection of T cell receptor beta chains follows, all from one sample in a study of blood T cell repertoires in COVID-19. Measured with immunoSEQ multiplex PCR; TCRdb has only the in-frame clones, and not every one. The sample yields about 77,000 clones, around three quarters seen once. The sequenced sample consisted of peripheral blood. These TCRs come from a woman between 65 and 79 years old with acute or convalescent COVID-19. Both conserved end residues are part of each CDR3. The order of the fields is D gene, V gene, J gene, clone size, CDR3 DNA, CDR3 protein. The D gene is left open where the match is weak. Clone sizes are given selectively: once, few, many, or a class where the clone is expanded.

TRBD1	TRBV4-2	TRBJ2-7	-	TGTGCCAGCAGCCAGGACCCGGGGACAGGGGGTGGATACGAGCAGTACTTC	CASSQDPGTGGGYEQYF
TRBD2	TRBV2	TRBJ2-7	-	TGTGCCAGCACTGAAAAACTAGCGGGGGCGTACGAGCAGTACTTC	CASTEKLAGAYEQYF
-	TRBV20-1	TRBJ1-2	-	TGCAGTGCTAGGACGAGGGTTGGCTACACCTTC	CSARTRVGYTF
-	TRBV21-1	TRBJ1-6	-	TGTGCCAGCAGCAAAAAGGAGCCCGGAGAGAGCTCCTATAATTCACCCCTCCACTTT	CASSKKEPGESSYNSPLHF
TRBD2	TRBV7-9	TRBJ2-1	-	TGTGCCAGCAGCGGAACGGGGACTACCTCCTACAATGAGCAGTTCTTC	CASSGTGTTSYNEQFF
TRBD1	TRBV14	TRBJ2-7	-	TGTGCCAGCAGCCCGACAGGGGGGATCGCCTTCGAGCAGTACTTC	CASSPTGGIAFEQYF
-	TRBV6-5	TRBJ1-2	once	TGTGCCAGCAAAGACAGCTACCATGGCTACACCTTC	CASKDSYHGYTF
TRBD1	TRBV13	TRBJ1-1	-	TGTGCCAGCAGCTTTAGCACAACAGGGGGCACTGAAGCTTTCTTT	CASSFSTTGGTEAFF
TRBD1	TRBV6-2/TRBV6-3	TRBJ1-5	-	TGTGCCAGCAGCTATGGACAGGGGGGTAGTCGAAGCAATCAGCCCCAGCATTTT	CASSYGQGGSRSNQPQHF
-	TRBV4-3	TRBJ1-1	-	TGCGCCAGCAGCCAAGACCCCGGGGGGGAGACTGAAGCTTTCTTT	CASSQDPGGETEAFF
TRBD2	TRBV5-1	TRBJ2-3	-	TGCGCCAGCAGCTTAGGAGCGGGGGGGCCCACAGATACGCAGTATTTT	CASSLGAGGPTDTQYF
TRBD1	TRBV5-6	TRBJ1-5	-	TGTGCCAGCAGCTTGGGGGGACAGGGTGGCAATCAGCCCCAGCATTTT	CASSLGGQGGNQPQHF
-	TRBV12-3/TRBV12-4	TRBJ2-5	once	TGTGCCAGCAGAATCGGGGGAGAGACCCAGTACTTC	CASRIGGETQYF
-	TRBV6-5	TRBJ1-2	-	TGTGCCAGCAGTTACGGCGGAATCGATGGCTACACCTTC	CASSYGGIDGYTF
TRBD1	TRBV14	TRBJ1-5	-	TGTGCCAGCAGCCGTATGACAGGGGGTCTACTCAATCAGCCCCAGCATTTT	CASSRMTGGLLNQPQHF
TRBD1	TRBV28	TRBJ1-5	-	TGTGCCAGCAGGGCCGGGACAGGGAGCAATCAGCCCCAGCATTTT	CASRAGTGSNQPQHF
-	TRBV2	TRBJ1-1	-	TGTGCCAGCAGCGGACAAAAGAACACTGAAGCTTTCTTT	CASSGQKNTEAFF
TRBD1	TRBV16	TRBJ2-2	-	TGTGCCAGCAGCCAAGTCTTGGGTCGACAGGGACGGACCGGGGAGCTGTTTTTT	CASSQVLGRQGRTGELFF
-	TRBV6-2/TRBV6-3	TRBJ2-3	-	TGTGCCAGCAGTTACAGACCTAGGCCCCGCACAGATACGCAGTATTTT	CASSYRPRPRTDTQYF